Shown below are 26 T cell receptor beta chains from a single sample sequenced in a study of human T cells and chemical hapten exposure. TCRdb re-derived calls from the RACE reads in MiXCR, one entry per CDR3 protein. The table records under 200,000 distinct CDR3 sequences, around a quarter of them present only once. As to time point: patch test 3, about 24 weeks after DPC sensitization. Treatment noted: therapeutic diphenylcyclopropenone sensitization with weekly scalp DPC. Material: whole blood, obtained in connection with sensitization to the hapten diphenylcyclopropenone (DPC). These receptor sequences come from a woman between 18 and 30 years old with alopecia areata. Some clones in this sample may be carry-over from other donors' samples.

This rearrangement joins TRBV4-3 to TRBJ1-1; weak D call: TRBD1 (5 bases). The CDR3 extends over 15 amino acids. Germline lookup yields CDR1 LGHNA and CDR2 YSLEER. Trimming took off 0 bases at V and 7 bases at J, with 15 bases between the two ends. CDR3 sequence: CASSQDVGASNEAFF. The CDR3 nucleotides are TGCGCCAGCAGCCAAGATGTTGGGGCAAGCAATGAAGCTTTCTTT.

This clonotype was recorded a few times. The V gene is TRBV25-1, the J gene TRBJ2-6, with D possibly TRBD1 on 5 matching bases. From germline, CDR1 is MGHDK and CDR2 SYGVNS. This CDR3 is built from 14 residues. V shed 7 bases and J shed 2 bases, with 9 bases lying between them. This CDR3 reads CASTDRAGANVLTF. The CDR3 nucleotides are TGTGCCAGCACCGACAGAGCTGGGGCCAACGTCCTGACTTTC.

There are a few counts of this clonotype. The genes are TRBV7-2 and TRBJ2-5; no reliable D call. CDR3 length equals 11 residues. The germline V gene encodes CDR1 SGHTA and CDR2 FQGNSA. V lost 6 bases and J lost 7, with 9 bases in between. The chain's CDR3 is CASSPGWTQYF. CDR3 nucleotide sequence: TGTGCCAGCAGTCCCGGTTGGACCCAGTACTTC.

This chain joins TRBV5-1 and TRBJ2-1; D not resolved. Germline V gene lookup returns CDR1 SGHRS and CDR2 YFSETQ. This CDR3 has 12 amino acids. The ends were cut back, 3 bases at V and 7 bases at J, with 8 bases in the middle. The CDR3 sequence: CASSWGRNEQFF. CDR3 DNA: TGCGCCAGCAGCTGGGGTCGGAATGAGCAGTTCTTC.

This clonotype was detected only a few times. The chain combines TRBV5-1 with TRBJ2-3; 8 bases fit TRBD1. Germline values: CDR1 SGHRS, CDR2 YFSETQ. Trimming cost V 4 bases and J 8 bases; bases outside gene matches: 6. The CDR3 contains 13 residues. The CDR3 protein is CASSPGTGGTQYF. The CDR3 coding sequence is TGCGCCAGCAGCCCTGGGACAGGCGGTACGCAGTATTTT.

The rearrangement joins TRBV7-2 to TRBJ1-1; 8 nucleotides match TRBD1. CDR1 and CDR2 from the germline V gene are SGHTA and FQGNSA. The CDR3 has 15 amino acids. Germline trimming cut 5 bases from V and 0 bases from J; bases unmatched to any gene: 5. CDR3 coding DNA: TGTGCCAGCAGCAAAACAGGGGGACTGAACACTGAAGCTTTCTTT. It translates to CASSKTGGLNTEAFF.

The chain uses TRBV4-1 and TRBJ2-1; TRBD2 matches at 10 bases. The CDR3 covers 18 residues. Germline trimming cut 3 bases from V and 3 bases from J; bases unmatched to any gene: 11. From germline, CDR1 is MGHRA and CDR2 YSYEKL. CDR3 nucleotide sequence: TGCGCCAGCAGCCATCCCGCCCTTAGCGGGAGGATCTACAATGAGCAGTTCTTC. Translating gives CASSHPALSGRIYNEQFF.

This rearrangement joins TRBV20-1 to TRBJ2-7, with D unresolved. V gave up 2 bases and J gave up 0 bases, with 8 bases separating them. The CDR3 is 13 residues long. CDR1 and CDR2 from the germline V gene are DFQATT and SNEGSKA (reference sequence). The CDR3 is CSARSVNSYEQYF. Written as DNA, the CDR3 is TGCAGTGCTAGATCGGTAAACTCCTACGAGCAGTACTTC.

This clonotype came up a few times. The chain combines TRBV2 with TRBJ1-2; D not certain. Per the germline V gene, CDR1 is SNHLY and CDR2 is FYNNEI. The V gene lost 7 bases and the J gene lost 5 bases, with 11 bases spanning the gap. The CDR3 covers 12 residues. The CDR3 coding sequence is TGTGCCAGCACCTACAGTATTTATGGCTACACCTTC. Amino acid sequence: CASTYSIYGYTF.

The chain recombines TRBV5-1 with TRBJ2-1; D call uncertain. CDR3 length: 11 amino acids. Germline loops: CDR1 SGHRS, CDR2 YFSETQ. V was shortened by 1 base and J by 10 bases, with 6 bases between the two germline ends. The CDR3 protein is CASSLNTEQFF. The CDR3 coding sequence is TGCGCCAGCAGCTTGAATACCGAGCAGTTCTTC.

V and J are TRBV7-6 and TRBJ1-1; tentatively, D is TRBD1 (6 bases). Germline CDR1 SGHVS, CDR2 FNYEAQ. The CDR3 consists of 13 residues. V gave up 6 bases and J gave up 1 base, with 9 bases separating them. CDR3: CASRAGQNTEAFF. CDR3 sequence (DNA): TGTGCCAGCAGAGCGGGACAGAACACTGAAGCTTTCTTT.

This clonotype was counted between two and nine times. The chain uses TRBV7-8 and TRBJ2-3; TRBD2 matches at 8 bases. V shed 2 bases and J 4 bases; nucleotides not matched to a gene: 5. This CDR3 is built from 15 residues. Germline V gene data show CDR1 as SGHVS and CDR2 as FQNEAQ. The CDR3 nucleotides read TGTGCCAGCAGCTTAAACGGGAGGGCCCCAGATACGCAGTATTTT. Its protein product is CASSLNGRAPDTQYF.

V and J are TRBV14 and TRBJ1-5, with D perhaps TRBD1 (5 bases). Germline V gives CDR1 SGHDN, CDR2 FVKESK. The CDR3 is made up of 20 amino acids. V lost 0 bases to trimming and J lost 0 bases, with 21 bases between them. The CDR3 coding sequence is TGTGCCAGCAGCCAAGATTCTCCCCTGGGGCGCAAGTATAGCAATCAGCCCCAGCATTTT. Residues: CASSQDSPLGRKYSNQPQHF.

The chain carries TRBV9 and TRBJ2-5; TRBD2 matches 9 bases. The CDR3 totals 16 residues. Germline trimming cut 0 bases from V and 3 bases from J; bases unmatched to any gene: 6. CDR1 and CDR2 from the germline V gene are SGDLS and YYNGEE. The CDR3, as DNA: TGTGCCAGCAGCGTAGGTGCGGGAGGGCCTAAAGAGACCCAGTACTTC. Translating it yields CASSVGAGGPKETQYF.

The chain employs TRBV6-5 and TRBJ1-1; D call uncertain. CDR1 is MNHEY, CDR2 SVGAGI, per germline. V lost 0 bases, J lost 11 bases, and 19 bases lay in between. The CDR3 runs 15 residues. The CDR3 coding sequence is TGTGCCAGCAGTTACTCGATGGCGGCAGCCGGTTTGGCTTTCTTT. It specifies CASSYSMAAAGLAFF.

This clonotype was seen more than once but under ten times. The chain carries TRBV29-1 and TRBJ2-1; TRBD1 matches 8 bases. From germline, CDR1 is SQVTM and CDR2 ANQGSEA. CDR3 size: 14 residues. V trimming: 1 base; J trimming: 7 bases; junction bases outside the gene matches: 6. The CDR3 sequence is CSVEGDRGTNEQFF. In DNA, the CDR3 is TGCAGCGTTGAAGGAGACAGGGGCACGAATGAGCAGTTCTTC.

This clonotype was found a few times. The rearrangement links TRBV11-2 to TRBJ2-1; TRBD2 matches at 8 bases. After removal of 1 base from V and 7 bases from J, the junction contained 9 bases not matched to a gene. Germline V gives CDR1 SGHAT, CDR2 FQNNGV. CDR3 length: 16 residues. The CDR3 loop is CASSLVAGGIGNEQFF. The DNA for the CDR3 is TGTGCCAGCAGCTTAGTTGCGGGGGGTATAGGAAATGAGCAGTTCTTC.

This clonotype was counted a few times. V usage is TRBV4-1 and J usage is TRBJ2-2, with unresolved D. This CDR3 contains 13 residues. Germline values: CDR1 MGHRA, CDR2 YSYEKL. V was cut by 2 bases and J by 6 bases, with 7 bases left in between. The CDR3 here is CASSQSFSGELFF. The CDR3 coding sequence is TGCGCCAGCAGCCAAAGCTTTTCCGGGGAGCTGTTTTTT.

The genes are TRBV6-2 or TRBV6-3 and TRBJ2-1, with TRBD2 identical over 12 bases. The length of the CDR3 is 17 residues. V shed 0 bases and J 8 bases; nucleotides not matched to a gene: 8. From germline, CDR1 is MNHEY and CDR2 SVGEGT. For the CDR3, the DNA is TGTGCCAGCAGTTACTCCGAACCCCTAGCGGGAGGGTATGAGCAGTTCTTC. This sequence encodes CASSYSEPLAGGYEQFF.

This clonotype was seen a handful of times. This sequence joins TRBV29-1 and TRBJ1-1; 7 positions agree with TRBD1. Germline trimming cut 5 bases from V and 2 bases from J; bases unmatched to any gene: 5. From germline, CDR1 is SQVTM and CDR2 ANQGSEA. The CDR3 extends over 13 amino acids. The CDR3 DNA reads as TGCAGCGTTTCCAGGGGGATTAACACTGAAGCTTTCTTT. It yields the protein CSVSRGINTEAFF. Combining the CDR3 with reference TRBV29-1 and TRBJ1-1 gives the whole variable domain SAVISQKPSRDICQRGTSLTIQCQVDSQVTMMFWYRQQPGQSLTLIATANQGSEATYESGFVIDKFPISRPNLTFSTLTVSNMSPEDSSIYLCSVSRGINTEAFFGQGTRLTVV.

This clonotype was seen a single time. CDR3 residues: CASRISGANVLTF. CDR3 DNA: TGTGCCAGCAGAATCTCTGGGGCCAACGTCCTGACTTTC. The rearrangement uses TRBV27 and TRBJ2-6; D call uncertain. V gave up 6 bases and J gave up 0 bases, with 3 bases separating them. The CDR3 length is 13 residues. Germline loops: CDR1 MNHEY, CDR2 SMNVEV (reference sequence).

The sample holds many counts of this clonotype. The rearrangement uses TRBV6-5 and TRBJ2-5; D may be TRBD1 or TRBD2 (5 bases each). Trimming removed 5 bases at V and 12 bases at J, with 16 bases between. Germline CDR1 MNHEY, CDR2 SVGAGI. There are 12 residues in the CDR3. In DNA, the CDR3 is TGTGCCAGCAGTCAGGACCTGGGACGGAAGTACTTC. This gives the protein CASSQDLGRKYF.

The CDR3 sequence: CASSQGVQGNTGELFF. The CDR3 DNA reads TGTGCCAGCAGCCAAGGCGTACAGGGGAACACCGGGGAGCTGTTTTTT. V is TRBV4-2 and J is TRBJ2-2; a possible D gene is TRBD1 (6 bases). Germline-derived CDR1 and CDR2 are LGHNA and YNFKEQ. V lost 1 base and J 1 base, leaving 10 bases between the germline ends. The CDR3 loop spans 16 amino acids.

The rearrangement uses TRBV29-1 and TRBJ2-1, with 9 bases lining up with TRBD1. Trimming took 4 bases from V and 8 from J; bases not matched to a gene: 15. CDR1 and CDR2 from the germline V gene are SQVTM and ANQGSEA. The length of the CDR3 is 16 residues. The CDR3 coding sequence is TGCAGCGTTGTTCGTTTGGGGACAGGGACCAGGGATGAGCAGTTCTTC. As protein: CSVVRLGTGTRDEQFF.

J is TRBJ1-6 and V is TRBV28; perhaps TRBD1 as D (6 bases). The germline V and J ends were trimmed by 6 bases and 9 bases, with 18 bases remaining between them. From germline, CDR1 is MDHEN and CDR2 SYDVKM. The CDR3 extends over 15 amino acids. The CDR3 bases are TGTGCCAGCAGCGCCCCGACAGGCAAGGGTTCACCCCTCCACTTT. Translation gives CASSAPTGKGSPLHF.

In its sample, this clonotype was seen a few times. This chain joins TRBV5-1 and TRBJ2-1; 8 bases are a match to TRBD1. V dropped 3 bases and J dropped 5; count of bases not matched to a gene: 7. The germline V gene has CDR1 SGHRS and CDR2 YFSETQ. CDR3 length equals 15 residues. CDR3 residues: CASSWFGQGDNEQFF. The DNA for the CDR3 is TGCGCCAGCAGCTGGTTCGGACAGGGAGACAATGAGCAGTTCTTC.